This T cell receptor beta chain was sequenced during a study of memory CD4+ T cells and cytomegalovirus serostatus. The sort gate was single viable CD3+CD4+CD8-CD45RO+ cells for memory CD4+ T cells. Points from the study as a whole: The CMV-associated TCR signature appears largely within the CD4+ memory repertoire.

The CDR3 totals 13 residues. Deletions cut 0 bases from V and 6 bases from J, with 7 bases between. Germline-derived CDR1 and CDR2 are SGHKS and YYEKEE (reference sequence). Worth noting for this clone: Its antigen is still unknown.

In the original analysis: Out-of-frame sequences were removed, leaving about 2,300,000 distinct TCRbeta sequences. The assay was immunoSEQ multiplex PCR, and TCRdb's table has in-frame clones only and misses some. That table furnishes V, J and clone size, whereas the DNA furnished D and trimming. The data show more than 40,000 clones, 76% seen once. This receptor was identified in an adult in good health and CMV-seronegative. Sequencing used memory CD4+ T cells from blood. The V gene is TRBV5-5, the J gene TRBJ1-5; the D is unclear. CDR3 protein: CASSLGFGQPQHF. CDR3 coding DNA: TGTGCCAGCAGCTTGGGTTTTGGTCAGCCCCAGCATTTT.